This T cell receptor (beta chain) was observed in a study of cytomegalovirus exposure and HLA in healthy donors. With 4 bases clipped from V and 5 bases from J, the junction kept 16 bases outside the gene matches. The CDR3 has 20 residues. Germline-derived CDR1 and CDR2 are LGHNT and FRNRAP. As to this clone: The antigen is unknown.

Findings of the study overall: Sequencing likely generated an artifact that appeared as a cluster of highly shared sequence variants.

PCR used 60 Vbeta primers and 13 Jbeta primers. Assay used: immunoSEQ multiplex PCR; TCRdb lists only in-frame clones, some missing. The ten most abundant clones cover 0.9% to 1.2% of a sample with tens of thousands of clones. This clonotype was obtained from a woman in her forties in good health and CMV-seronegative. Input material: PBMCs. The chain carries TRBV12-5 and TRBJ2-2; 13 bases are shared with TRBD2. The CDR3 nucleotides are TGTGCTAGTGGTTCTGGGGGGACTAGCGGGACCAAAATGCAAACCGGGGAGCTGTTTTTT. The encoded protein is CASGSGGTSGTKMQTGELFF.